The 29 T cell receptor beta chains below were found in one sample sequenced in a study of T cell responses to AZD1222 COVID-19 vaccine. Sequencing was performed with immunoSEQ multiplex PCR; in TCRdb, only in-frame clones are kept and a portion is missing. The sample has fewer than 90,000 clones; approximately 86% are singletons. This sample comprised peripheral blood, obtained 28 days after the second AZD1222 dose. Receptors were obtained from an adult who received the AZD1222 COVID-19 vaccine.

The V and J genes are TRBV29-1 and TRBJ1-3; D is unresolved. V lost 3 bases and J 1 base, leaving 1 base between the germline ends. CDR3 size: 11 residues. The germline V gene has CDR1 SQVTM and CDR2 ANQGSEA. CDR3: CSVESGNTIYF. CDR3 in DNA: TGCAGCGTTGAGTCTGGAAACACCATATATTTT.

CDR3 nucleotide sequence: TGTGCCAGCAGCCAAAATGAAGGGGACGGCTACACCTTC. This translates into CASSQNEGDGYTF. V gene TRBV14 combines with J gene TRBJ1-2, with a tentative D call TRBD1 (5 bases). CDR3 length: 13 amino acids. The ends were cut back, 2 bases at V and 8 bases at J, with 12 bases in the middle. Per the germline V gene, CDR1 is SGHDN and CDR2 is FVKESK.

The rearrangement joins TRBV7-2 to TRBJ2-7; tentatively, D is TRBD2 (6 bases). Germline values: CDR1 SGHTA, CDR2 FQGNSA. V was clipped by 0 bases and J by 4 bases, with 10 bases between them. The CDR3 runs to 14 residues. The chain's CDR3 is CASSLAWGEYEQYF. In DNA form, the CDR3 reads TGTGCCAGCAGCTTAGCCTGGGGGGAGTACGAGCAGTACTTC.

The chain carries TRBV19 and TRBJ2-3; D call uncertain. CDR3 length: 13 residues. Germline V gene lookup returns CDR1 LNHDA and CDR2 SQIVND (reference sequence). The V and J ends lost 4 bases and 2 bases respectively, with 7 bases between them. The CDR3, as DNA: TGTGCCAGTAGTAAGACTGTCACAGATACGCAGTATTTT. Its translation: CASSKTVTDTQYF. Drawing the rest from reference TRBV19 and TRBJ2-3, the complete variable domain is DGGITQSPKYLFRKEGQNVTLSCEQNLNHDAMYWYRQDPGQGLRLIYYSQIVNDFQKGDIAEGYSVSREKKESFPLTVTSAQKNPTAFYLCASSKTVTDTQYFGPGTRLTVL.

The CDR3 DNA sequence: TGTGCCAGCAGCTGGGGACAGGGGCAAGAAAAACTGTTTTTT. Translating it yields CASSWGQGQEKLFF. The genes are TRBV5-8 and TRBJ1-4; 10 bases map to TRBD1. Germline V gives CDR1 SGHTS, CDR2 YDEGEE. V dropped 3 bases and J dropped 8; count of bases not matched to a gene: 4. The CDR3 length is 14 residues.

V usage is TRBV10-3 and J usage is TRBJ2-2; D might be TRBD1 or TRBD2, each matching 5 bases. V was clipped by 8 bases and J by 2 bases, with 12 bases between them. Germline CDR1 reads ENHRY; CDR2 reads SYGVKD. This CDR3 spans 14 amino acids. The CDR3 sequence: CAIQTGTNTGELFF. In DNA, the CDR3 is TGTGCCATCCAAACGGGGACCAACACCGGGGAGCTGTTTTTT.

This chain uses TRBV6-1 with TRBJ1-4; 7 nucleotides agree with TRBD1. J lost 7 bases, V lost 3 bases, and 11 bases had no gene match. CDR1 and CDR2 (germline): MNHNS, SASEGT. The CDR3 extends over 16 amino acids. In DNA form, the CDR3 reads TGTGCCAGCAGTGACCGCTCGGGAGGGGGCAGTGAAAAACTGTTTTTT. Translation: CASSDRSGGGSEKLFF.

The chain employs TRBV7-7 and TRBJ2-2; TRBD2 aligns across 7 bases. This CDR3 is built from 16 residues. V lost 0 bases to trimming and J lost 2 bases; unmatched junction nucleotides: 3. CDR1 is SSHAT and CDR2 is FNYEAQ in the germline V gene (reference sequence). DNA of the CDR3: TGTGCCAGCAGCTTAGCGGGGGGGACCAACACCGGGGAGCTGTTTTTT. Amino acid sequence: CASSLAGGTNTGELFF.

The chain has TRBV5-1 and TRBJ1-1; 7 nucleotides line up with TRBD1. V was clipped by 6 bases and J by 1 base; unmatched bases: 9. The CDR3 extends over 15 amino acids. Germline V gene lookup returns CDR1 SGHRS and CDR2 YFSETQ. CDR3 loop: CASTPPGGQNTEAFF. CDR3 DNA: TGCGCCAGCACCCCTCCAGGGGGACAGAACACTGAAGCTTTCTTT.

V gene TRBV27 combines with J gene TRBJ2-1; D may correspond to TRBD1 or TRBD2 (5 bases each). The germline V and J ends were trimmed by 5 bases and 8 bases, with 16 bases remaining between them. Germline-derived CDR1 and CDR2 are MNHEY and SMNVEV (reference sequence). The CDR3 spans 14 residues. This CDR3 is CASSLRDPRDEQFF. CDR3 bases: TGTGCCAGCAGTCTCCGGGACCCCCGTGATGAGCAGTTCTTC.

This clone has a single count. This chain links TRBV12-3 or TRBV12-4 with TRBJ1-5; D is unresolved. CDR3 length: 12 residues. The V end was cut by 3 bases, the J end by 7 bases, with 7 bases between. CDR3 loop: CASSLLGQPQHF. DNA of the CDR3: TGTGCCAGCAGTTTGCTGGGGCAGCCCCAGCATTTT.

The table lists this clone with a count of one. This chain joins TRBV18 and TRBJ1-5; no reliable D call. V was shortened by 3 bases and J by 0 bases, with 12 bases between the two germline ends. This CDR3 contains 16 residues. The germline gives CDR1 KGHSH, CDR2 LQKENI. CDR3 amino acids: CASSPQRDNSNQPQHF. The CDR3 DNA follows: TGTGCCAGCTCACCTCAGCGGGATAATAGCAATCAGCCCCAGCATTTT.

V and J are TRBV4-2 and TRBJ2-7; a weak D match, TRBD1 (5 bases). CDR3 length: 12 residues. CDR1 is LGHNA and CDR2 is YNFKEQ in the germline V gene. V gave up 4 bases and J gave up 3 bases, with 7 bases separating them. The CDR3 protein is CASSPQGYEQYF. CDR3 nucleotide sequence: TGTGCCAGCAGCCCTCAGGGCTACGAGCAGTACTTC.

The chain combines TRBV28 with TRBJ2-2; D not resolved. Trimming removed 5 bases from V and 0 bases from J, with 13 bases in between. This CDR3 spans 16 amino acids. In germline, CDR1 is MDHEN, CDR2 SYDVKM. CDR3 bases: TGTGCCAGCAGTGTAACAACGGCCTCGAACACCGGGGAGCTGTTTTTT. It codes for CASSVTTASNTGELFF.

This chain links TRBV28 with TRBJ2-5; 7 positions agree with TRBD2. In germline, CDR1 is MDHEN, CDR2 SYDVKM. The ends lost 5 bases at V and 3 bases at J; junction bases unmatched: 12. This CDR3 is 16 amino acids long. The CDR3 spells CASSLHPRREKETQYF. In DNA form, the CDR3 reads TGTGCCAGCAGTCTCCACCCTCGGCGGGAGAAAGAGACCCAGTACTTC.

The chain carries TRBV10-2 and TRBJ2-5; D may be TRBD2 (5 bases). The V end was cut by 4 bases, the J end by 3 bases, with 9 bases between. The CDR3 consists of 13 residues. The V gene's germline CDR1 is WSHSY and CDR2 SAAADI. The CDR3 bases are TGCGCCAGCAGTGGACGAGGGAAAGAGACCCAGTACTTC. It specifies CASSGRGKETQYF.

The chain employs TRBV12-3 or TRBV12-4 and TRBJ1-1, with a tentative D call TRBD1 (6 bases). V was pared by 5 bases and J by 3 bases, with 10 bases between. The CDR3 contains 13 residues. The CDR3 DNA sequence: TGTGCCAGCAGTGTTCACAGGGACACTGAAGCTTTCTTT. It yields the protein CASSVHRDTEAFF.

The chain combines TRBV30 with TRBJ1-5; D unresolved. Trimming took off 0 bases at V and 6 bases at J, with 9 bases between the two ends. The germline gives CDR1 GTSNPN, CDR2 SVGIG (reference sequence). This CDR3 is built from 13 residues. CDR3 protein: CAWSVWGSQPQHF. In DNA, the CDR3 is TGTGCCTGGAGTGTATGGGGAAGTCAGCCCCAGCATTTT.

The sample holds one count of this clone. This chain uses TRBV4-1 with TRBJ2-7; TRBD2 might be the D (6 bases). Germline V gives CDR1 MGHRA, CDR2 YSYEKL. V was pared by 1 base and J by 4 bases, with 14 bases between. The CDR3 length is 15 residues. CDR3 in amino acids: CASSQGWGAGYEQYF. In nucleotides, the CDR3 is TGCGCCAGCAGCCAAGGGTGGGGCGCGGGATACGAGCAGTACTTC.

This clone was seen a single time. The V call is TRBV19, the J call TRBJ1-3; D gene ambiguous. This CDR3 is built from 15 residues. Germline CDR1 and CDR2: LNHDA and SQIVND (reference sequence). V gave up 1 base and J gave up 1 base, with 8 bases separating them. The CDR3 DNA sequence: TGTGCCAGTAGTATAGCCGCGCGTTCTGGAAACACCATATATTTT. Protein sequence: CASSIAARSGNTIYF.

V usage is TRBV19 and J usage is TRBJ2-5; the D is unclear. Per germline, CDR1 LNHDA and CDR2 SQIVND (reference sequence). The CDR3 is 12 residues long. V gave up 6 bases and J gave up 5 bases, with 10 bases separating them. This CDR3 reads CASRSDGETQYF. For the CDR3, the DNA is TGTGCCAGTAGGAGCGATGGGGAGACCCAGTACTTC.

This clone was seen a few times. V usage is TRBV4-1 and J usage is TRBJ1-2; weak D call: TRBD1 (6 bases). CDR3 size: 16 residues. V shed 3 bases and J shed 1 base, with 15 bases lying between them. Germline-derived CDR1 and CDR2 are MGHRA and YSYEKL. The chain's CDR3 is CASSQRAGGHNYGYTF. The CDR3 DNA reads TGCGCCAGCAGCCAGAGGGCGGGGGGCCATAACTATGGCTACACCTTC.

This clone was found a few times. V gene TRBV6-6 combines with J gene TRBJ2-1; D is ambiguous. The CDR3 is 14 residues long. Between the trimmed V and J ends, which lost 0 bases and 4 bases, there was a span of 7 bases. Per germline, CDR1 MNHNY and CDR2 SVGAGI (reference sequence). The CDR3 DNA reads as TGTGCCAGCAGTTACTCGCGAGTTTACAATGAGCAGTTCTTC. This gives the protein CASSYSRVYNEQFF.

The rearrangement uses TRBV11-2 and TRBJ2-7; 10 nucleotides agree with TRBD1. This CDR3 is built from 15 residues. Germline V gene data show CDR1 as SGHAT and CDR2 as FQNNGV. The J segment lost 5 bases and the V segment lost 1 base, leaving 5 bases of the junction unmatched. CDR3 nucleotides: TGTGCCAGCAGCTTAGTTGGGACAGGGGAAGACGAGCAGTACTTC. This translates into CASSLVGTGEDEQYF. The full variable domain, its missing parts supplied by reference TRBV11-2 and TRBJ2-7, is EAGVAQSPRYKIIEKRQSVAFWCNPISGHATLYWYQQILGQGPKLLIQFQNNGVVDDSQLPKDRFSAERLKGVDSTLKIQPAKLEDSAVYLCASSLVGTGEDEQYFGPGTRLTVT.

This rearrangement joins TRBV5-4 to TRBJ2-2; D is unclear. The CDR3 has 15 residues. Between the trimmed V and J ends, which lost 4 bases and 3 bases, there was a span of 13 bases. Germline CDR1 is SGHNT and CDR2 is YYREEE (reference sequence). The CDR3 protein is CASSPQSLDTGELFF. The CDR3 DNA sequence: TGTGCCAGCAGCCCACAATCATTAGACACCGGGGAGCTGTTTTTT. Complete variable domain (other parts from reference TRBV5-4 and TRBJ2-2): ETGVTQSPTHLIKTRGQQVTLRCSSQSGHNTVSWYQQALGQGPQFIFQYYREEENGRGNFPPRFSGLQFPNYSSELNVNALELDDSALYLCASSPQSLDTGELFFGEGSRLTVL.

With respect to this clone: The same CDR3 also results from other DNA sequences found in this sample. The chain uses TRBV6-5 and TRBJ1-3; no clear D gene. Germline values: CDR1 MNHEY, CDR2 SVGAGI. With 8 bases removed from V and 0 bases from J, the gap between germline ends came to 5 bases. CDR3 size: 12 residues. DNA for the CDR3: TGTGCCAGCCGGGGCTCTGGAAACACCATATATTTT. It translates to CASRGSGNTIYF.

The CDR3 protein is CASSWASGKYNEQFF. As DNA, the CDR3 is TGCGCCAGCAGCTGGGCTAGCGGGAAATACAATGAGCAGTTCTTC. This chain connects TRBV5-1 to TRBJ2-1, with TRBD2 identical over 9 bases. The germline V gene encodes CDR1 SGHRS and CDR2 YFSETQ. The V gene end was trimmed by 3 bases and the J gene end by 4 bases; junction bases not matched to a gene: 5. CDR3 length equals 15 residues. Supplemented by reference TRBV5-1 and TRBJ2-1, the full variable domain reads KAGVTQTPRYLIKTRGQQVTLSCSPISGHRSVSWYQQTPGQGLQFLFEYFSETQRNKGNFPGRFSGRQFSNSRSEMNVSTLELGDSALYLCASSWASGKYNEQFFGPGTRLTVL.

This sequence joins TRBV13 and TRBJ2-7; 9 bases agree with TRBD2. V was clipped by 7 bases and J by 6 bases; unmatched bases: 13. The CDR3 length is 15 residues. Germline CDR1 PRHDT, CDR2 FYEKMQ (reference sequence). CDR3 nucleotides: TGTGCCAGCACCCCAAGGTTCGCGGGGGGGATCGAGCAGTACTTC. Its protein product is CASTPRFAGGIEQYF.

This rearrangement joins TRBV19 to TRBJ2-1; TRBD2 agrees at 11 bases. The CDR3 covers 16 residues. Germline loops: CDR1 LNHDA, CDR2 SQIVND (reference sequence). V lost 1 base to trimming and J lost 3 bases; unmatched junction nucleotides: 2. Written as DNA, the CDR3 is TGTGCCAGTAGTATAGGCGGACTAGCGGGCTACAATGAGCAGTTCTTC. Its translation: CASSIGGLAGYNEQFF.